This T cell receptor (beta chain) was profiled in a study of T cells of healthy individuals. The CDR3 runs 15 residues. Germline trimming cut 7 bases from V and 0 bases from J; bases unmatched to any gene: 5. Germline assignment: CDR1 MNHNS and CDR2 SASEGT. This clonotype has a count of ten or more. Via MiXCR, TCRdb re-called the 5' RACE reads, giving one row per CDR3 protein. This table holds approximately 58,000 distinct CDR3 sequences, about 15% found once. The sequence was obtained from a human donor in good health. The chain couples TRBV6-1 to TRBJ2-1; TRBD2 aligns across 8 bases. The chain's CDR3 is CASTAGAVSYNEQFF. DNA of the CDR3: TGTGCCAGCACAGCGGGGGCCGTCTCCTACAATGAGCAGTTCTTC.